This T cell receptor (beta chain) is from a study of blood T cell repertoires in COVID-19. Study-wide background: Both acute and convalescent COVID-19 samples were obtained from the United States, Italy and Spain. The analysed material was cDNA or gDNA that came from T cells, B-cell-depleted T cells, or PBMCs.

The V segment lost 4 bases and the J segment 3 bases; nucleotides outside the gene matches: 17. The CDR3 extends over 20 amino acids. Germline lookup yields CDR1 LNHDA and CDR2 SQIVND (reference sequence). In the original workflow: Reference gene primers were amplified, and this amplification served to estimate nucleated cell counts. The data were produced by immunoSEQ multiplex PCR, yet TCRdb's version contains in-frame clones alone and is incomplete. For V, J and clone size, that table is used; D and trimming come from the DNA. The sample lists more than 300,000 clones; roughly 83% were seen once. Sequences were obtained from peripheral blood. The sequence derives from a woman aged 45 to 65 with acute or convalescent COVID-19. The rearrangement links TRBV19 to TRBJ2-2, with 10 bases that match TRBD2. CDR3 protein: CASSTREWGSSGSDTGELFF. The DNA for the CDR3 is TGTGCCAGTAGTACAAGGGAGTGGGGGTCTAGCGGGAGTGACACCGGGGAGCTGTTTTTT.